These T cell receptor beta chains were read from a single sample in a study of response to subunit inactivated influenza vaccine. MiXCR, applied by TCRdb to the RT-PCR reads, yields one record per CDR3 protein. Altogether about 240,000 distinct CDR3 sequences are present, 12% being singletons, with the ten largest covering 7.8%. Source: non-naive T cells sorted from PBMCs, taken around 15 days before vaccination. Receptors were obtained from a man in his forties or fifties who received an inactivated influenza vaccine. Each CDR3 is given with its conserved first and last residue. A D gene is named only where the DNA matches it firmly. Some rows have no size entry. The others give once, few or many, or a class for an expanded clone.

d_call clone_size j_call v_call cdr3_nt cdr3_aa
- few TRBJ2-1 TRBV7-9 TGTGCCAGCAGCTCTTTCCGATTGACCCGAGGAAACAATGAGCAGTTCTTC CASSSFRLTRGNNEQFF
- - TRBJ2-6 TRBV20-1 TGCAGTGCTAGAGGTGGCAACTCTGGGGCCAACGTCCTGACTTTC CSARGGNSGANVLTF
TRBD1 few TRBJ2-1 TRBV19 TGTGCCAGTAGTGCCCGACAGGGGCGCAATGAGCAGTTCTTC CASSARQGRNEQFF
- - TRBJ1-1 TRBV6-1 TGTGCCAGCAGGGACAGAAGCATGAACACTGAAGCTTTCTTT CASRDRSMNTEAFF
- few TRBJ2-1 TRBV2 TGTGCCAGCAGTGAGCCCCAATACACCTCCTACAATGAGCAGTTCTTC CASSEPQYTSYNEQFF
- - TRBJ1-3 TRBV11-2 TGTGCCAGCAGCTTAGATCGGGGCAAGCTAAACACCATATATTTT CASSLDRGKLNTIYF
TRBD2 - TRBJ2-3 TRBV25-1 TGTGCCAGCAGTGATCTTAGCGGGTCCGCACGAGATACGCAGTATTTT CASSDLSGSARDTQYF
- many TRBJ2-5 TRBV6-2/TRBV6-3 TGTGCCAGCAGTTTGATGGCAGAGACCCAGTACTTC CASSLMAETQYF
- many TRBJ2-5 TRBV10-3 TGTGCCACCGCCTTGCTCGCGGAAGAGACCCAGTACTTC CATALLAEETQYF
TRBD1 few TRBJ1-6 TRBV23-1 TGCGCCAGCAGTCCGGAAGGACAGGGGCTGGGACCCCTCCACTTT CASSPEGQGLGPLHF
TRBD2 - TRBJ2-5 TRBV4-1 TGCGCCAGCAGCCCCGCCCCCGGCCCTAGCGGACCCCAGGCCCAGTACTTC CASSPAPGPSGPQAQYF
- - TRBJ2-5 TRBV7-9 TGTGCCAGCAGGAGAGGAGAGTCGGGAACCCAGTACTTC CASRRGESGTQYF
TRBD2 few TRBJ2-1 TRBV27 TGTGCCAGCAGTTTGACTAGCGGTTACAACAATGAGCAGTTCTTC CASSLTSGYNNEQFF
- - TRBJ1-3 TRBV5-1 TGCGCCAGCAGCTTGGGCACAGGGACAAGCTCTGGAAACACCATATATTTT CASSLGTGTSSGNTIYF
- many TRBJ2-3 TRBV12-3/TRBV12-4 TGTGCCAGCAGCCCACAGGGTGATACGCAGTATTTT CASSPQGDTQYF